These T cell receptor beta chains were read from a single sample in a study of cytomegalovirus exposure and HLA in healthy donors. Assay: immunoSEQ multiplex PCR; the TCRdb copy retains only in-frame clones and omits some. The sample holds 95,000 to 100,000 clones; more than 80% are singletons and the top ten take 3% to 4%. The source material was PBMCs. Every receptor here comes from a man aged 25-45 years in good health and CMV-seronegative. The CDR3 runs from the conserved cysteine through the conserved F or W. D genes are given only for firm matches. Clone size is not always given. Where it is, it says once, few, many or a class for expanded clones.

.	.	TRBV4-3	TRBJ2-3	TGCGCCAGCAGCCACCTGAGGACAGGCACAGATACGCAGTATTTT	CASSHLRTGTDTQYF
.	.	TRBV11-2	TRBJ1-1	TGTGCCAGCAGCCCCAGGCCGACCACTGAAGCTTTCTTT	CASSPRPTTEAFF
.	TRBD1	TRBV30	TRBJ1-2	TGTGCCTGGAGTGTTCAATACAGGGGTGGCTACACCTTC	CAWSVQYRGGYTF
.	TRBD2	TRBV2	TRBJ2-1	TGTGCCAGCAGTGAGTCGGGCGGGAGCTACAATGAGCAGTTCTTC	CASSESGGSYNEQFF
.	TRBD2	TRBV6-6	TRBJ2-5	TGTGCCAGCAGTTCCTACGGACTAGCGGGGGGCGGGACCCAGTACTTC	CASSSYGLAGGGTQYF
.	TRBD2	TRBV2	TRBJ2-7	TGTGCCAGCCGCCCGCTAGCGGGGGGGCCTGAGCAGTACTTC	CASRPLAGGPEQYF
.	TRBD1	TRBV6-5	TRBJ2-1	TGTGCCAGCAGTTACGGACAGGGGGTGACCTACAATGAGCAGTTCTTC	CASSYGQGVTYNEQFF
.	TRBD1	TRBV6-4	TRBJ2-1	TGTGCCAGTGACAGGGTGAGGGGGCACAATGAGCAGTTCTTC	CASDRVRGHNEQFF
.	.	TRBV28	TRBJ1-5	TGTGCCAGCATTTGGGGCCTTCATAGCAATCAGCCCCAGCATTTT	CASIWGLHSNQPQHF
.	TRBD1	TRBV2	TRBJ2-3	TGTGCCAGCAGCTTACAGGGGGCAGATACGCAGTATTTT	CASSLQGADTQYF
.	.	TRBV7-9	TRBJ2-6	TGTGCCAGCAGCCTAGTGGCAGGGGAACCCTCTGGGGCCAACGTCCTGACTTTC	CASSLVAGEPSGANVLTF
once	TRBD2	TRBV6-5	TRBJ2-1	TGTGCCAGCAGAATGACTAGCGGGTCTTACAATGAGCAGTTCTTC	CASRMTSGSYNEQFF
.	.	TRBV20-1	TRBJ2-1	TGCAGTGCTAGAGTGGTCACAGAGCAGTTCTTC	CSARVVTEQFF
.	.	TRBV16	TRBJ2-2	TGTGCCAGCAGCCAATCGCGAGGGGAGCTGTTTTTT	CASSQSRGELFF
.	TRBD1	TRBV7-7	TRBJ2-7	TGTGCCAGCAGCAAGTCGACAGGGCCCGTCTACGAGCAGTACTTC	CASSKSTGPVYEQYF
.	.	TRBV28	TRBJ2-7	TGTGCCAGCAGTTTTAGCCTAGCCTCCTACGAGCAGTACTTC	CASSFSLASYEQYF
.	.	TRBV19	TRBJ1-5	TGTGCCAGTAGTGGACGGACAGTTTATAGCAATCAGCCCCAGCATTTT	CASSGRTVYSNQPQHF
.	.	TRBV29-1	TRBJ1-1	TGCAGCGTTGGAACTGAGACATCCACTGAAGCTTTCTTT	CSVGTETSTEAFF
.	.	TRBV14	TRBJ2-7	TGTGCCAGCAGCCAAGGGGGGGACGGATACTACGAGCAGTACTTC	CASSQGGDGYYEQYF
.	.	TRBV5-5	TRBJ2-7	TGTGCCAGCAGCTTGACGGGAGTGACGAGGGGCGAGCAGTACTTC	CASSLTGVTRGEQYF
.	TRBD1	TRBV6-5	TRBJ1-1	TGTGCCAGCAGCCAGAGACAGGGGGCTTCTGAAGCTTTCTTT	CASSQRQGASEAFF
.	TRBD1	TRBV19	TRBJ2-3	TGTGCCAGTAGCCCGGGACAGGGGGTGGATACGCAGTATTTT	CASSPGQGVDTQYF
.	TRBD1	TRBV7-2	TRBJ1-1	TGTGCCAGCAGCCCCGACAGGGGTTGGACTGAAGCTTTCTTT	CASSPDRGWTEAFF
.	.	TRBV30	TRBJ2-6	TGTGCCTGGAGTGCTGGCAACTCTGGGGCCAACGTCCTGACTTTC	CAWSAGNSGANVLTF
.	.	TRBV6-5	TRBJ2-7	TGTGCCAGCAGCTTGGGAGACTCCTACGAGCAGTACTTC	CASSLGDSYEQYF
.	.	TRBV6-5	TRBJ2-7	TGTGCCAGCAGTTACTCGAGAGGGACACCCTACGAGCAGTACTTC	CASSYSRGTPYEQYF
.	.	TRBV11-2	TRBJ2-7	TGTGCCAGCAGCTTAAAGACTATCCACGAGCAGTACTTC	CASSLKTIHEQYF
few	.	TRBV21-1	TRBJ1-4	TGTGCCAGCATTGTAGATGGGACAGGGAATGAAAAACTGTTTTTT	CASIVDGTGNEKLFF
.	.	TRBV7-3	TRBJ1-1	TGTGCCAGCAGCCCGAACGGTAAGAACACTGAAGCTTTCTTT	CASSPNGKNTEAFF
.	.	TRBV6-8	TRBJ2-3	TGTGCCAGCAGCTGGGGACTCTCCAGAGGGGGCACAGATACGCAGTATTTT	CASSWGLSRGGTDTQYF
.	.	TRBV29-1	TRBJ2-5	TGCAGCGTTGACGGGGGTCGAGAGACCCAGTACTTC	CSVDGGRETQYF
.	TRBD2	TRBV7-2	TRBJ2-5	TGTGCCAGCAGCCTTCTCGTCCGGGCCGGGAGGCGGGAGGAGACCCAGTACTTC	CASSLLVRAGRREETQYF
.	TRBD2	TRBV28	TRBJ2-1	TGTGCCAGCAGTTCCGATAGCGGGAGGGCCGCTTACAATGAGCAGTTCTTC	CASSSDSGRAAYNEQFF
.	TRBD1	TRBV30	TRBJ1-5	TGTGCCTGGAGCCCCCCTTTCGGACAGGGGTACAATCAGCCCCAGCATTTT	CAWSPPFGQGYNQPQHF
.	.	TRBV5-1	TRBJ1-2	TGCGCCAGCAGCTTGGATGGACAATCCCTCTATGGCTACACCTTC	CASSLDGQSLYGYTF
.	.	TRBV5-1	TRBJ2-7	TGCGCCAGCAGCCCCGAGTTTGAGGCCACCCGGAACTTC	CASSPEFEATRNF
few	TRBD1	TRBV28	TRBJ1-2	TGTGCCAGCAGTTCGACGACAGGGATCTATGGCTACACCTTC	CASSSTTGIYGYTF
.	TRBD2	TRBV28	TRBJ2-1	TGTGCCAGCAGTTCCGAACTAGCGGGAGTCGATTTCTACAATGAGCAGTTCTTC	CASSSELAGVDFYNEQFF
.	TRBD2	TRBV30	TRBJ2-2	TGTGCCTGGACTATGGGACTAGCGGGGGTCACCGGGGAGCTGTTTTTT	CAWTMGLAGVTGELFF
.	.	TRBV29-1	TRBJ1-2	TGCAGCGTTGAAGCCAAAACAGGGAACTATGGCTACACCTTC	CSVEAKTGNYGYTF
once	.	TRBV27	TRBJ2-7	TGTGCCAGCAGTTTACTCTTTCTCGGGGGACGGCACGAGCAGTACTTC	CASSLLFLGGRHEQYF
few	TRBD1	TRBV7-6	TRBJ2-3	TGTGCCAGCAGCTTGGACAGGGGGCGGACAGATACGCAGTATTTT	CASSLDRGRTDTQYF
.	.	TRBV7-8	TRBJ1-1	TGTGCCAGCAGCTTGATCCGCGGGAGAAACACTGAAGCTTTCTTT	CASSLIRGRNTEAFF
.	TRBD2	TRBV7-8	TRBJ2-2	TGTGCCAGCAGCTCCGGGACTAGCGGCACCGGGGAGCTGTTTTTT	CASSSGTSGTGELFF
.	TRBD2	TRBV9	TRBJ2-3	TGTGCCAGCAGCGTAGTGGGTAGCGGGGTCACAGATACGCAGTATTTT	CASSVVGSGVTDTQYF
.	.	TRBV30	TRBJ1-4	TGTGCCTGGAGTGTACAGGAGGAAAAACTGTTTTTT	CAWSVQEEKLFF
.	.	TRBV2	TRBJ2-7	TGTGCCAGCAGTGGAAGGGGATCAGGTGGAATTCTGTACGAGCAGTACTTC	CASSGRGSGGILYEQYF
.	TRBD1	TRBV9	TRBJ1-3	TGTGCCAGCAGCACCAGGGGGCTGAGCTCTGGAAACACCATATATTTT	CASSTRGLSSGNTIYF
.	TRBD1	TRBV2	TRBJ1-2	TGTGCCAGCAGGCTCTCGGAACTCGACAGGGACACAGGGGTGTCGCGGAATGGCTACACCTTC	CASRLSELDRDTGVSRNGYTF
few	.	TRBV29-1	TRBJ2-3	TGCAGCGTTGGGGGGGTGACGCAGTATTTT	CSVGGVTQYF
.	.	TRBV6-5	TRBJ2-2	TGTGCCAGCAGTTCCCCAGGGACGAACACCGGGGAGCTGTTTTTT	CASSSPGTNTGELFF
.	.	TRBV27	TRBJ2-3	TGTGCCAGCAGTCGGCACGCAGAGGGCTCGTATACGCAGTATTTT	CASSRHAEGSYTQYF
.	.	TRBV13	TRBJ2-7	TGTGCCAGCAGCCTTTGGACAGAGCCCTACGAGCAGTACTTC	CASSLWTEPYEQYF
.	.	TRBV18	TRBJ2-7	TGTGCCAGCTCAGGAGGGCTTGGATCCTACGAGCAGTACTTC	CASSGGLGSYEQYF
.	TRBD2	TRBV12-5	TRBJ2-7	TGTGCTAGTGGTTTGGTGTTAGCGGGTGGAGCCTACGAGCAGTACTTC	CASGLVLAGGAYEQYF